This TCR beta chain stems from a study of blood T cell repertoires in COVID-19. At the level of the study: In each case, the material was cDNA or gDNA derived from T cells, B-cell-depleted T cells, or PBMCs.

The CDR3 spans 17 residues. Original processing notes: Reference gene primer amplification gave estimated nucleated cell counts. Using immunoSEQ multiplex PCR, the repertoire was profiled, and TCRdb retains in-frame clones only, with some absent. V and J calls and clone size follow that table, whereas D and trimming were derived from the DNA. The sample contains around 95,000 clones, about 80% of which appear only once. This clone was seen just once. Input material: peripheral blood. The sequence came from a man aged 70 or older with active or convalescent COVID-19. This rearrangement joins TRBV12-2 to TRBJ2-2; TRBD2 reflects the table's D call only, with no check against the DNA. TRBV12-2 is termed a pseudogene. CDR3 protein: CASRLVMRGGLTGELFF. The CDR3 nucleotides are TGTGCAAGTCGCTTAGTTATGCGGGGGGGGCTCACCGGGGAGCTGTTTTTT.